The clone carrying this T cell receptor beta chain was counted ten times or more. What it binds is not known. General observations from the study: Tumor Treg TCRs overlapped most with tumor naive CD4+ cells. Tumor memory CD4+ T cell TCR gene usage clustered with blood and lymph node memory CD4+ cells and lymph node naive CD4+ cells. The larger-cohort validation was restricted to a single TCR beta V-J rearrangement rather than whole repertoires.

Trimming took 4 bases from V and 11 from J; bases not matched to a gene: 8. The CDR3 runs to 14 residues. CDR1 is MNHNY, CDR2 SVGAGI, per germline (reference sequence). Semi-nested PCR with Nested Universal Primer A followed constant-region reverse priming of full-length variable regions. TCRdb fed the 5' RACE reads into MiXCR, producing one record per CDR3 protein. Counted here are 32,000 or so distinct CDR3 sequences, 25% to 30% occurring once; the ten biggest clones make up less than 2.5%. Cells sorted as Tregs were CD4+, CD25+ and CD127-/low. This receptor was obtained from a female donor with breast cancer. The material sequenced was tumor-infiltrating Tregs sorted from the breast tumor. This chain connects TRBV6-6 to TRBJ1-6; 7 nucleotides align to TRBD1. CDR3: CASSSTGPVTPLHF. Written as DNA, the CDR3 is TGTGCCAGCAGTTCGACAGGGCCGGTTACACCCCTCCACTTT.